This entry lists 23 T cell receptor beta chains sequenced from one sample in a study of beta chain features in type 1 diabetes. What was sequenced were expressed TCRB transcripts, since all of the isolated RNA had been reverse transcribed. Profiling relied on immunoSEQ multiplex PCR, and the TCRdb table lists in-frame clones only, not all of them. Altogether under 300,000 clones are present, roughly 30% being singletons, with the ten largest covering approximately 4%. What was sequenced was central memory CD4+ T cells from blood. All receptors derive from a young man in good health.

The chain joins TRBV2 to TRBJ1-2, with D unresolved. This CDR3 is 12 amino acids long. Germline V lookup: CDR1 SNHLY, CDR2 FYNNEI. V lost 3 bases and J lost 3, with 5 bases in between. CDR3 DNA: TGTGCCAGCAGTGAGAGGTACTATGGCTACACCTTC. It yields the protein CASSERYYGYTF.

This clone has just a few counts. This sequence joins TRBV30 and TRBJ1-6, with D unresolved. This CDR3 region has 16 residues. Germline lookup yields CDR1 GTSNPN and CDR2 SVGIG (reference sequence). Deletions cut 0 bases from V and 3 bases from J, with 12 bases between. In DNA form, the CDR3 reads TGTGCCTGGAGTGTACTCTCCGAGAACTATAATTCACCCCTCCACTTT. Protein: CAWSVLSENYNSPLHF.

CDR3 sequence reads: CASRSEGLAGDTKQYF. CDR3 coding DNA: TGTGCCAGTCGATCAGAGGGACTAGCGGGAGACACTAAGCAGTACTTC. This chain joins TRBV19 and TRBJ2-7, with 14 bases aligning to TRBD2. Germline CDR1 reads LNHDA; CDR2 reads SQIVND (reference sequence). V lost 8 bases, J lost 8 bases, and 14 bases stayed unmatched. The CDR3 is 16 residues long.

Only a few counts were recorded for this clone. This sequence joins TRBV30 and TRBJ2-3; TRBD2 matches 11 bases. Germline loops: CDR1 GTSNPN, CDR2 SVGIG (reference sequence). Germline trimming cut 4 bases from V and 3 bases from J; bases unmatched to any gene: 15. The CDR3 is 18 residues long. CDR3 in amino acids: CAWTLSGRDKGPTDTQYF. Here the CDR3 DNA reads TGTGCCTGGACGCTTAGCGGGAGGGACAAGGGGCCAACAGATACGCAGTATTTT.

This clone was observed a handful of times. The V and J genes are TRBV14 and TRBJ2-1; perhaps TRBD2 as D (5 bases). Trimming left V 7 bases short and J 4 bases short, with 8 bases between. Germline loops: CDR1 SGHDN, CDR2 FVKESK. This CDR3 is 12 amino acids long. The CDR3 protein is CASKEDYNEQFF. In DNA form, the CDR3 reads TGTGCCAGCAAGGAGGATTACAATGAGCAGTTCTTC.

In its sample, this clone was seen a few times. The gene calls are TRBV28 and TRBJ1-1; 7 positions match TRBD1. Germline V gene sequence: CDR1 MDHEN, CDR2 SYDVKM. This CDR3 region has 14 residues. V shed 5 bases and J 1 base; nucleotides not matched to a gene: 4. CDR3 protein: CASSLQGGNTEAFF. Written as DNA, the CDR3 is TGTGCCAGCAGTCTCCAGGGGGGGAACACTGAAGCTTTCTTT. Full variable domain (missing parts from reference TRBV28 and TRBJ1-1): DVKVTQSSRYLVKRTGEKVFLECVQDMDHENMFWYRQDPGLGLRLIYFSYDVKMKEKGDIPEGYSVSREKKERFSLILESASTNQTSMYLCASSLQGGNTEAFFGQGTRLTVV.

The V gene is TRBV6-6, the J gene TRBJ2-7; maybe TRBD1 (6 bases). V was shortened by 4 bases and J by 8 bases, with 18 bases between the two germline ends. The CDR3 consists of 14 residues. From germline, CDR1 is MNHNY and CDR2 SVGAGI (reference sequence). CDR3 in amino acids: CASSSRGMGPQQYF. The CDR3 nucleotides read TGTGCCAGCAGTTCAAGGGGGATGGGACCGCAGCAGTACTTC.

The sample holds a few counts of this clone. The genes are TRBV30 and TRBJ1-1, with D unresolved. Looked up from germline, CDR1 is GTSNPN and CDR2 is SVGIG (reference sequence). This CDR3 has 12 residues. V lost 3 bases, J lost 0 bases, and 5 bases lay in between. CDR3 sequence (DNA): TGTGCCTGGAGCAAGATGAACACTGAAGCTTTCTTT. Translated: CAWSKMNTEAFF.

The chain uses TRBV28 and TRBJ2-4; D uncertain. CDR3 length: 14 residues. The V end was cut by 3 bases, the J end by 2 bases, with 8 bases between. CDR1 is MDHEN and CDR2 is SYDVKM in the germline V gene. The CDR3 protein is CASSFIRSKNIQYF. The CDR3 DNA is TGTGCCAGCAGTTTCATCAGGTCCAAAAACATTCAGTACTTC.

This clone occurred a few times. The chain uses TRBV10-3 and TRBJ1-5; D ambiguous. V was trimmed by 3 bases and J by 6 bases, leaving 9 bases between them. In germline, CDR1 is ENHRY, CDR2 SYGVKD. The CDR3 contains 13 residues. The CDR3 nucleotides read TGTGCCATCAGTGATGGGCTAGCTCAGCCCCAGCATTTT. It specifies CAISDGLAQPQHF.

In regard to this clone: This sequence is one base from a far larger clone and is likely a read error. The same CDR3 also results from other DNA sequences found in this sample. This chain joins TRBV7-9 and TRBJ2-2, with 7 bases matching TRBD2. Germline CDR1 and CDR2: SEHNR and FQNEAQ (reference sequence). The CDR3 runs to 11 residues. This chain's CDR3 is CASSSQRELFF. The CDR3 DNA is TGTGCCAGCAGCTCTCAGCGGGAACTGTTTTTT.

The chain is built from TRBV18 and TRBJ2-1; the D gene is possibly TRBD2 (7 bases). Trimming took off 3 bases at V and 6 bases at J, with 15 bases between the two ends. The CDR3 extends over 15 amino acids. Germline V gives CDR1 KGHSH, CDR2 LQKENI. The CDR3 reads CASSPRGAVGNEQFF. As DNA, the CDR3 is TGTGCCAGCTCACCCCGGGGGGCAGTCGGCAATGAGCAGTTCTTC.

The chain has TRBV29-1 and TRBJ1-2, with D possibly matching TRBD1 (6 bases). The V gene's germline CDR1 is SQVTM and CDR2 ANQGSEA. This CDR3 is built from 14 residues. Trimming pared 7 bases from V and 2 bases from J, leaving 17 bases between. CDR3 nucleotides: TGCAGCGCAGGGAGCAGGGGAACGAACTATGGCTACACCTTC. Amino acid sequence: CSAGSRGTNYGYTF.

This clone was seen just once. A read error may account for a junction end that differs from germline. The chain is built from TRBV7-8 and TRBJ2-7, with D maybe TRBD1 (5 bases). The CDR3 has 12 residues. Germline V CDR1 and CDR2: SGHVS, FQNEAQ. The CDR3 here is CASSQTLGERNF. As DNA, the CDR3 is TGTGCCAGCAGCCAAACATTAGGGGAAAGAAACTTC.

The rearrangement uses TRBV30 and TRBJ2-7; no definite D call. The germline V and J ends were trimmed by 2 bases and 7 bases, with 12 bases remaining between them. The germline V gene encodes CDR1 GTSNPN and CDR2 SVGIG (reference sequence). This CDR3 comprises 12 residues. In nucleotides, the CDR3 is TGTGCCTGGAGTCCGGACGATAGGGAGCAGTACTTC. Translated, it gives CAWSPDDREQYF.

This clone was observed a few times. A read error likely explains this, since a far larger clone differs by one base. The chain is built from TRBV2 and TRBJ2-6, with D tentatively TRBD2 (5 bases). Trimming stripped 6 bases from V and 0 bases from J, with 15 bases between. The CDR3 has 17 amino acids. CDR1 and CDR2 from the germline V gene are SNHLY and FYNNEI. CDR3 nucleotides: TGTGCCAGCAGGGTCACAGCCGGGGTCTCTGGGGCCAACGTCCTGACTTTC. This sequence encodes CASRVTAGVSGANVLTF.

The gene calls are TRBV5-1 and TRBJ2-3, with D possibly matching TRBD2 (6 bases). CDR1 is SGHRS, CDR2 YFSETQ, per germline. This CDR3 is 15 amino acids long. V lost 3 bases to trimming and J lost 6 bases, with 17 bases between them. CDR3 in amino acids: CASSSEAGRTDTQYF. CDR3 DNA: TGCGCCAGCAGCTCGGAGGCAGGGAGGACGGATACGCAGTATTTT.

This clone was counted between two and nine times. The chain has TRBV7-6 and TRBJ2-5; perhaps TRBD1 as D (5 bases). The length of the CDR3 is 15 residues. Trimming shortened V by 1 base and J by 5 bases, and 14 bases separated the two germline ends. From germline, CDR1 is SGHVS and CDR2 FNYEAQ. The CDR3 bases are TGTGCCAGCAGCTTAGAAGGCGTGGGGCCGGAGACCCAGTACTTC. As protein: CASSLEGVGPETQYF. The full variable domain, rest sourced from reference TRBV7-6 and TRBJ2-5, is GAGVSQSPRYKVTKRGQDVALRCDPISGHVSLYWYRQALGQGPEFLTYFNYEAQQDKSGLPNDRFSAERPEGSISTLTIQRTEQRDSAMYRCASSLEGVGPETQYFGPGTRLLVL.

CDR3 loop: CASSFDRDVDTQYF. CDR3 coding DNA: TGTGCCAGCAGCTTCGACAGAGACGTAGATACGCAGTATTTT. The chain is built from TRBV7-9 and TRBJ2-3; possibly TRBD1 for D (5 bases). The CDR3 has 14 amino acids. Looked up from germline, CDR1 is SEHNR and CDR2 is FQNEAQ (reference sequence). V lost 3 bases, J lost 5 bases, and 12 bases lay in between.

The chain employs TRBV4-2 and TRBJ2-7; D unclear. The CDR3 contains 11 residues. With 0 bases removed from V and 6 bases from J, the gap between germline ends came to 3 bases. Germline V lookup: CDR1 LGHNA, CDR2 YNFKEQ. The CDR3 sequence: CASSQDAEQYF. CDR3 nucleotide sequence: TGTGCCAGCAGCCAAGATGCCGAGCAGTACTTC.

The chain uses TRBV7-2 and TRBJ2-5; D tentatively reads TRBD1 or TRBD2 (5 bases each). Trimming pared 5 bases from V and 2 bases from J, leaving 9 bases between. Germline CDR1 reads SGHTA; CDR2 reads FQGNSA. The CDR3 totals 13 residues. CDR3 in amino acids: CASSHGTQETQYF. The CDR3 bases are TGTGCCAGCAGCCACGGGACGCAAGAGACCCAGTACTTC.

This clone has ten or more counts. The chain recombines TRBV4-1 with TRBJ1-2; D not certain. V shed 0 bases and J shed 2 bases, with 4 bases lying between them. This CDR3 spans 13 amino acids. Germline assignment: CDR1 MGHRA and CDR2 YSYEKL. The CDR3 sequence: CASSQDLNYGYTF. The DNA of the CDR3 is TGCGCCAGCAGCCAAGATTTAAACTATGGCTACACCTTC.

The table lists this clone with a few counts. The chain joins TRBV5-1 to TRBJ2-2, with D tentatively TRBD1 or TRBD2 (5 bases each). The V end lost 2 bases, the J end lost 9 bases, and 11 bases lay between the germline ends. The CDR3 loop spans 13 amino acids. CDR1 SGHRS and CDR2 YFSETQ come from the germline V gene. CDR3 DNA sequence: TGCGCCAGCAGCTTTACAGGAGGCCGGGAGCTGTTTTTT. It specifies CASSFTGGRELFF.